A selection of T cell receptor beta chains follows, all from one sample in a study of OX40 agonist ivuxolimab in advanced cancers. Sequenced by immunoSEQ multiplex PCR; TCRdb stores in-frame clones only, minus some. This sample yields roughly 40,000 clones, of which about 87% are seen a single time; about 5.5% belongs to the top ten. The sample was CD4+ or CD8+ T cells sorted from blood, taken in a trial of the OX40 agonist ivuxolimab. These receptors came from an adult with an advanced solid tumor such as melanoma, head and neck, liver or kidney cancer. Both conserved end residues are part of each CDR3. Fields, in order: clone size, D gene, CDR3 length, V gene, J gene, CDR3 DNA, CDR3 protein. The D gene is left open where the match is weak. Clone size is not always given. Where it is, it says once, few, many or a class for expanded clones.

.,.,14,TRBV29-1,TRBJ2-1,TGCAGCGTTGAAGATTGGGTTAAAAACAATGAGCAGTTCTTC,CSVEDWVKNNEQFF
.,TRBD2,14,TRBV30,TRBJ2-1,TGTGCCTGGATGGCGGGAGTCTCCTACAATGAGCAGTTCTTC,CAWMAGVSYNEQFF
.,.,11,TRBV6-5,TRBJ2-5,TGTGCCAGTACAGGGCAAGAGACCCAGTACTTC,CASTGQETQYF
.,TRBD1,15,TRBV2,TRBJ1-5,TGTGCCAGCAGTTACAGGGGGCGCAGCAATCAGCCCCAGCATTTT,CASSYRGRSNQPQHF
.,TRBD2,13,TRBV5-1,TRBJ2-1,TGCGCCAGCAGCCTCCGACTCGGGGGGGAGCAGTTCTTC,CASSLRLGGEQFF
.,TRBD2,16,TRBV29-1,TRBJ2-1,TGCAGCGTTGAAGGCCCCAGCGGGGGGCCTTACAATGAGCAGTTCTTC,CSVEGPSGGPYNEQFF
.,.,13,TRBV7-6,TRBJ1-1,TGTGCCAGCAGCTTAGTGGAGTCGGCTGAAGCTTTCTTT,CASSLVESAEAFF
once,TRBD1,13,TRBV25-1,TRBJ1-2,TGTGCCAGCAGTGCTGGGACAGGGGACGGCTACACCTTC,CASSAGTGDGYTF
few,TRBD2,11,TRBV28,TRBJ2-1,TGTGCTAGCGGGAGGTACAATGAGCAGTTCTTC,CASGRYNEQFF
.,.,13,TRBV11-3,TRBJ1-1,TGTGCCAGCAGCTTAGATGGGAGCACTGAAGCTTTCTTT,CASSLDGSTEAFF
.,.,15,TRBV30,TRBJ2-3,TGTGCCTGGAGTTCGCTAGCGCCCCGCACAGATACGCAGTATTTT,CAWSSLAPRTDTQYF
.,.,15,TRBV28,TRBJ2-7,TGTGCCAGCAGGGCAGGAGGCCCCAACTCCTACGAGCAGTACTTC,CASRAGGPNSYEQYF
.,.,15,TRBV7-6,TRBJ2-2,TGTGCCAGCAGCTTACTGGCGGGTGGGACCGGGGAGCTGTTTTTT,CASSLLAGGTGELFF
.,.,14,TRBV10-3,TRBJ1-1,TGTGCCATCTCCCCCGGGACGGTGAACACTGAAGCTTTCTTT,CAISPGTVNTEAFF
.,TRBD2,15,TRBV7-9,TRBJ2-5,TGTGCCAGCAGCTTCAAGGGACTAGCGGGAGGCGCCCAGTACTTC,CASSFKGLAGGAQYF
.,.,14,TRBV28,TRBJ1-3,TGTGCCAGCAGTGACCCAGTACCTGGAAACACCATATATTTT,CASSDPVPGNTIYF
few,.,15,TRBV11-2,TRBJ2-3,TGTGCCAGCAGCCGCGGGAACGTGGGTACAGATACGCAGTATTTT,CASSRGNVGTDTQYF
.,TRBD1,14,TRBV28,TRBJ1-4,TGTGCCAGCTCCCGGACAGGGGCTAATGAAAAACTGTTTTTT,CASSRTGANEKLFF
once,TRBD1,14,TRBV5-1,TRBJ2-2,TGCGCCAGCAGCTTGCGACAGGGGATCCGGGAGCTGTTTTTT,CASSLRQGIRELFF
.,.,16,TRBV9,TRBJ2-2,TGTGCCAGCAGCGGGGGAGGGGGCTCGTACACCGGGGAGCTGTTTTTT,CASSGGGGSYTGELFF
.,.,14,TRBV6-1,TRBJ2-2,TGTGCCAGCAGTGAACTCAGGGGCACCGGGGAGCTGTTTTTT,CASSELRGTGELFF
.,.,14,TRBV9,TRBJ1-3,TGTGCCAGCAGCGTAAGACACTCTGGAAACACCATATATTTT,CASSVRHSGNTIYF
.,TRBD2,17,TRBV5-6,TRBJ2-3,TGTGCCAGCAGCCCGTCCACTAGCGGGAGGGCCGGAGATACGCAGTATTTT,CASSPSTSGRAGDTQYF
.,.,11,TRBV5-6,TRBJ2-7,TGTGCCAGCAGCCCTGTGTACGAGCAGTACTTC,CASSPVYEQYF
.,.,15,TRBV7-9,TRBJ1-1,TGTGCCAGCAGCCCGGGACCTACTGGGAACACTGAAGCTTTCTTT,CASSPGPTGNTEAFF
.,.,15,TRBV18,TRBJ1-4,TGTGCCAGCTCACCACCCACAGGGACTAATGAAAAACTGTTTTTT,CASSPPTGTNEKLFF
.,.,14,TRBV19,TRBJ1-2,TGTGCCAGTAGTTCGGACAGCCTGAGCTATGGCTACACCTTC,CASSSDSLSYGYTF
.,TRBD1,17,TRBV5-1,TRBJ1-4,TGCGCCAGCAGCCGGGGACAGGGAGGTGCAACTAATGAAAAACTGTTTTTT,CASSRGQGGATNEKLFF
.,TRBD1,13,TRBV11-2,TRBJ2-7,TGTGCCAGCAAAGGACAGGGGTCCTACGAGCAGTACTTC,CASKGQGSYEQYF